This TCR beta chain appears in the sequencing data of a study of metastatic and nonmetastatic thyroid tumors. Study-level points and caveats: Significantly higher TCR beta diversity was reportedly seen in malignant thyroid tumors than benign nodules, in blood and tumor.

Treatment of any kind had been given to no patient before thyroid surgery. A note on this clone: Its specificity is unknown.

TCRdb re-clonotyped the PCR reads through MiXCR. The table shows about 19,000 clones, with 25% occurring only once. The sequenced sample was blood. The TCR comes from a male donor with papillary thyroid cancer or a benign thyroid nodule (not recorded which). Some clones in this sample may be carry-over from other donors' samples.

The CDR3: CATSRDLVSNHGDTQYF. CDR3 coding DNA: TGTGCCACCAGCAGAGATCTGGTCTCCAACCATGGAGATACGCAGTATTTT. The chain recombines TRBV15 with TRBJ2-3; D unclear. The CDR3 contains 17 residues. The germline V gene encodes CDR1 LNHNV and CDR2 YYDKDF (reference sequence). V was cut by 0 bases and J by 5 bases, with 18 bases left in between.